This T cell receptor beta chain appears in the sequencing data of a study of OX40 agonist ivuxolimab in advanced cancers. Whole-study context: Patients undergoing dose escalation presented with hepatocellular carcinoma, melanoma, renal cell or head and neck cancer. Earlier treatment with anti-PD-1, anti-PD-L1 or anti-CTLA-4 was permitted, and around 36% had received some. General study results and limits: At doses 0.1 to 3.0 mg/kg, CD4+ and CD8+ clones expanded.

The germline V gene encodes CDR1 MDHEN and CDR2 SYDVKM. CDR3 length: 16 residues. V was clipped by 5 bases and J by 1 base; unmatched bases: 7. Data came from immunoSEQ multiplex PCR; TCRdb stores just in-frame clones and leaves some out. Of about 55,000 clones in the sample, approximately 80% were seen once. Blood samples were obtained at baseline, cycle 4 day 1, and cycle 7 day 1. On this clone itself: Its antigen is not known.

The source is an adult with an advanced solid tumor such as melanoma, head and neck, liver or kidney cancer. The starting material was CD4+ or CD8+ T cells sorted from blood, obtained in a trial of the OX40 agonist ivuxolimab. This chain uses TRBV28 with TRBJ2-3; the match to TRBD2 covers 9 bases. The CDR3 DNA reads TGTGCCAGCAGTCCAGCGGGAGGTGTCGGCACAGATACGCAGTATTTT. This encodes CASSPAGGVGTDTQYF.